This is a list of T cell receptor beta chains from one sample in a study of T-cell memory formation after mild COVID-19. TCRdb re-derived calls from the 5' RACE reads in MiXCR, one entry per CDR3 protein. Altogether hundreds of thousands of distinct CDR3 sequences are present, less than 20% being singletons, with the ten largest covering about 22%. Input material: PBMCs or a T cell subset sorted from them (not recorded which). The receptors originated from a man aged 18 to 30 who had mild COVID-19 (a few samples of this study predate the infection). Cell type and time point are not known. CDR3s include the opening cysteine and the closing phenylalanine or tryptophan. A D gene is named only where the DNA matches it firmly. Part of the rows lack a size; the others show once, few, many or a class for expanded clones.

V gene,J gene,D gene,clone size,CDR3 protein,CDR3 DNA
TRBV28,TRBJ2-1,NA,NA,CASSSTTGQYHNEQFF,TGTGCCAGCAGTTCCACAACCGGACAGTACCACAATGAGCAGTTCTTC
TRBV5-1,TRBJ2-3,NA,many,CASSLAGFRTDTQYF,TGCGCCAGCAGCTTGGCCGGGTTTCGCACAGATACGCAGTATTTT
TRBV18,TRBJ2-5,NA,few,CASSLLNDGETQYF,TGTGCCAGCTCACTCCTCAATGACGGCGAGACCCAGTACTTC
TRBV27,TRBJ2-4,NA,NA,CASSPTGDLAKNIQYF,TGTGCCAGCAGTCCCACCGGAGACCTAGCCAAAAACATTCAGTACTTC
TRBV15,TRBJ2-3,NA,NA,CATSRGIPGDTQYF,TGTGCCACCAGCAGGGGGATCCCTGGGGATACGCAGTATTTT
TRBV5-1,TRBJ1-4,NA,NA,CASSLLGSNEKLFF,TGCGCCAGCAGCTTGCTGGGGTCTAATGAAAAACTGTTTTTT
TRBV4-1,TRBJ1-1,TRBD1,NA,CASSQEARGLSGVTEAFF,TGCGCCAGCAGCCAAGAAGCCAGGGGGCTTTCCGGGGTCACTGAAGCTTTCTTT
TRBV14,TRBJ1-2,NA,NA,CASGLGSSYGYTF,TGTGCCAGCGGGCTGGGCTCCTCTTATGGCTACACCTTC
TRBV10-3,TRBJ2-1,TRBD1,NA,CAISDSGTGYAFF,TGTGCCATCAGTGACTCCGGGACAGGGTATGCGTTCTTC
TRBV24-1,TRBJ1-5,NA,NA,CATSDWQGNQPQHF,TGTGCCACCAGTGACTGGCAGGGGAACCAGCCCCAGCATTTT
TRBV5-5,TRBJ2-6,NA,NA,CASREGLETNVLTF,TGTGCCAGCAGGGAGGGGCTGGAGACCAACGTCCTGACTTTC
TRBV7-8,TRBJ1-4,TRBD1,NA,CASSWGLDRNEKLFF,TGTGCCAGCAGCTGGGGGTTGGACAGGAATGAAAAACTGTTTTTT
TRBV28,TRBJ2-5,NA,NA,CASSFTPGLNQETQYF,TGTGCCAGCAGTTTTACCCCCGGACTGAACCAAGAGACCCAGTACTTC
TRBV4-2,TRBJ2-5,NA,NA,CASSQDPGTLGETQYF,TGTGCCAGCAGCCAAGATCCCGGGACTCTAGGAGAGACCCAGTACTTC
TRBV10-2,TRBJ2-1,TRBD1,few,CASSTGVHEQFF,TGCGCCAGCAGCACAGGGGTCCATGAGCAGTTCTTC
TRBV6-6,TRBJ1-5,NA,many,CASSLPRDLSSNQPQHF,TGTGCCAGCAGCCTCCCCCGGGACTTAAGTAGCAATCAGCCCCAGCATTTT
TRBV7-9,TRBJ1-4,NA,NA,CASSLGKTTNEKLFF,TGTGCCAGCAGCTTGGGGAAAACAACTAATGAAAAACTGTTTTTT
TRBV20-1,TRBJ1-4,NA,many,CSARDGGNANEKLFF,TGCAGTGCTAGAGATGGGGGAAACGCTAATGAAAAACTGTTTTTT